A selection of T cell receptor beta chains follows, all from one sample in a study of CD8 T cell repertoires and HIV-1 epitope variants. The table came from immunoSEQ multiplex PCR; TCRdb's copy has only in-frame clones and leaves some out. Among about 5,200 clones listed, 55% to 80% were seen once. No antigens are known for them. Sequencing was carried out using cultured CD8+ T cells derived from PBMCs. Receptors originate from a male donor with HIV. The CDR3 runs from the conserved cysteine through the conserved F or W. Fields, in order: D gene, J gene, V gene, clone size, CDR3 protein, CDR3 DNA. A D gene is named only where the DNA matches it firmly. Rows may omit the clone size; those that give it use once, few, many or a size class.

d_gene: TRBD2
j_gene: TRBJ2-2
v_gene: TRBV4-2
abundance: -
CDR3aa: CASSQDDGGRTGELFF
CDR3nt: TGTGCCAGCAGCCAAGATGACGGCGGGAGGACCGGGGAGCTGTTTTTT

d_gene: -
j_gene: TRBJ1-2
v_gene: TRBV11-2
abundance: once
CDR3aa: CASSLGSAGQGYTF
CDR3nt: TGTGCCAGCAGCTTAGGATCGGCAGGGCAAGGCTACACCTTC

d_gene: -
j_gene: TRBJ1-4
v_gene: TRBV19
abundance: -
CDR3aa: CASSIEDSFIEEKLFF
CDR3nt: TGTGCCAGTAGTATAGAAGACAGTTTTATCGAAGAAAAACTGTTTTTT

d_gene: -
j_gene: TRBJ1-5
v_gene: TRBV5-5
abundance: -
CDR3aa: CASSLSTGPNQPQHF
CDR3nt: TGTGCCAGCAGCTTGTCTACAGGTCCCAATCAGCCCCAGCATTTT

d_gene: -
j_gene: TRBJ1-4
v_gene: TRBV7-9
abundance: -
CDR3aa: CASSLSPWDEKLFF
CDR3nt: TGTGCCAGCAGCTTGAGTCCTTGGGATGAAAAACTGTTTTTT

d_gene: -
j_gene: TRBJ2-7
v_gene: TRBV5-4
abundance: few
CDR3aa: CASSSPGSSYEQYF
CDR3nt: TGTGCCAGCAGTTCCCCGGGGAGCTCCTACGAGCAGTACTTC

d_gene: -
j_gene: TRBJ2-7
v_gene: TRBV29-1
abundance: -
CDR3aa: CSVQPSDYEQYF
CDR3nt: TGCAGCGTTCAGCCCAGCGACTACGAGCAGTACTTC

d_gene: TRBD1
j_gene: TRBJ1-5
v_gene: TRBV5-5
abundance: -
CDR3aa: CASSPSGGDQPQHF
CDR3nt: TGTGCCAGCAGCCCCTCAGGGGGAGATCAGCCCCAGCATTTT

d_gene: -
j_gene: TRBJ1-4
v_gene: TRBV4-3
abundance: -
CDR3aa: CASSQDRQLNEKLFF
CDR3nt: TGCGCCAGCAGCCAAGATCGGCAGCTTAATGAAAAACTGTTTTTT

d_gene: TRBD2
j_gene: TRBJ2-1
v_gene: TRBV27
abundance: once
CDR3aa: CASGAGGRVVDEQFF
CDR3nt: TGTGCCAGCGGAGCGGGAGGGCGGGTAGTCGATGAGCAGTTCTTC

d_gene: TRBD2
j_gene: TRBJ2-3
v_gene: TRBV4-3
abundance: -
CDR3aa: CASSQARLAGGPWTDTQYF
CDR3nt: TGCGCCAGCAGCCAAGCGCGACTAGCGGGGGGGCCGTGGACAGATACGCAGTATTTT

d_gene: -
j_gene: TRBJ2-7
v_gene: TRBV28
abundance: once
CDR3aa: CASSLLTYEQYF
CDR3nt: TGTGCCAGCAGTTTGTTAACCTACGAGCAGTACTTC

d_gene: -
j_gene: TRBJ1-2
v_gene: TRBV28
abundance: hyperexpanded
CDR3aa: CASGLYPLDLNYGYTF
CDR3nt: TGTGCCAGCGGCTTATATCCCTTGGACCTTAACTATGGCTACACCTTC

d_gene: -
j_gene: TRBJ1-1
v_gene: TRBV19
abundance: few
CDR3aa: CASSSSGRQAFF
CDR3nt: TGTGCCAGTAGTTCCTCCGGGAGGCAAGCTTTCTTT

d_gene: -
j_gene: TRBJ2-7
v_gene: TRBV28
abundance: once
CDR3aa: CASSSNYEQYF
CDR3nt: TGTGCCAGCAGTTCCAACTACGAGCAGTACTTC

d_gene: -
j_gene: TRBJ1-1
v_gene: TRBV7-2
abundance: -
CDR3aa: CASSPAGVGTEAFF
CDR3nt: TGTGCCAGCAGCCCCGCGGGGGTTGGCACTGAAGCTTTCTTT

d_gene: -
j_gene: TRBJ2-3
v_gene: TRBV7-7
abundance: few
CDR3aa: CASSLEGSTDTQYF
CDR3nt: TGTGCTAGCAGCTTGGAGGGGTCCACAGATACGCAGTATTTT

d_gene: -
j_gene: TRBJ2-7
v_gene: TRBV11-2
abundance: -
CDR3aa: CASSSEIGSSYEQYF
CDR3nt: TGTGCCAGCAGCAGTGAGATAGGGAGCTCCTACGAGCAGTACTTC

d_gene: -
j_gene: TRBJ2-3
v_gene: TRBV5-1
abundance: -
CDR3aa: CASSFDSPSTDTQYF
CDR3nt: TGCGCCAGCAGCTTCGACTCTCCTAGCACAGATACGCAGTATTTT

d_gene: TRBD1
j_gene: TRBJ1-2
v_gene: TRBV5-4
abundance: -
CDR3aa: CASSPDRGTLGYTF
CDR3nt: TGTGCCAGCAGCCCGGACAGGGGGACTCTAGGCTACACCTTC

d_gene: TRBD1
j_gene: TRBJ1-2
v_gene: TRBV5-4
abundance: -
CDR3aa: CASSLGDSGRGGYTF
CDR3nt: TGTGCCAGCAGCCTAGGGGACAGCGGGAGGGGTGGCTACACCTTC

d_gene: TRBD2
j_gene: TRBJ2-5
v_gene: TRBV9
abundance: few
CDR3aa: CASSGRDYERQTQYF
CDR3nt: TGTGCCAGCAGCGGCCGGGACTATGAGCGGCAGACCCAGTACTTC

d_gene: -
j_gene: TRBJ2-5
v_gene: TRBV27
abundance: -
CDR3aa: CASSVIPGWGETQYF
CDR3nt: TGTGCCAGCAGTGTGATTCCGGGATGGGGAGAGACCCAGTACTTC

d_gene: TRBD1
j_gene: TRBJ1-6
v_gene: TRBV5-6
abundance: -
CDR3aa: CASSVQGVYNSPLHF
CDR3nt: TGTGCCAGCAGCGTACAGGGGGTCTATAATTCACCCCTCCACTTT

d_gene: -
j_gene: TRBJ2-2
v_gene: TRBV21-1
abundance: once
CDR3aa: CASSFLNTGELFF
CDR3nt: TGTGCCAGCAGCTTCCTGAACACCGGGGAGCTGTTTTTT

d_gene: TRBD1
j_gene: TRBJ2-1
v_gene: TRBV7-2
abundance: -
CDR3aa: CASSLVGGAYNEQFF
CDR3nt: TGTGCCAGCAGCTTAGTAGGGGGCGCCTACAATGAGCAGTTCTTC

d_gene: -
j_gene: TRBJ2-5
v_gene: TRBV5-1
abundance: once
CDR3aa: CASSFYGYQETQYF
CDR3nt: TGCGCCAGCAGCTTCTACGGGTACCAAGAGACCCAGTACTTC

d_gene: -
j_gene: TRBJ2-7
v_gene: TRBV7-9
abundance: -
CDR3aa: CASSLVTGKRSYEQYF
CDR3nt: TGTGCCAGCAGCTTAGTGACAGGCAAGCGCTCCTACGAGCAGTACTTC

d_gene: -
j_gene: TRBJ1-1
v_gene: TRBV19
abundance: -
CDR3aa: CASRNGGSTEAFF
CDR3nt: TGTGCCAGTAGGAACGGGGGGTCCACTGAAGCTTTCTTT

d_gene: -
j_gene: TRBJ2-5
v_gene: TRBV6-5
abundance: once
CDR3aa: CASSQGGPGETQYF
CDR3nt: TGTGCCAGCAGTCAAGGTGGACCAGGGGAGACCCAGTACTTC